The clone carrying this TCR beta chain was seen a single time. What it binds is not known. The naive CD8 fraction comprised CD45RO-negative cells positively selected for CCR7 and excluded terminally differentiated effector memory CD45RA+ cells. These data belong to a study of shared clonotypes between healthy human individuals. Study results and limitations: Naive subsets, compared against memory subsets, generally had larger estimated richness values. For sorted subsets, rarefaction showed incomplete sequencing despite large depth.

Germline trimming cut 5 bases from V and 6 bases from J; bases unmatched to any gene: 11. The V gene's germline CDR1 is SGHTA and CDR2 FQGNSA. CDR3 length: 15 amino acids. Template for every sorted-subset replicate PCR totaled 150 to 250 ng DNA, approximately 30,000 T cell genomes. In the original analysis: Quality scores were absent from the junction-only immunoSEQ sequences, so filtering differed. Measured with immunoSEQ multiplex PCR; TCRdb has only the in-frame clones, and not every one. V and J calls and clone size come straight from that table; D and trimming were deduced from the DNA. The sample holds 630,000 or so clones, roughly 98% seen once.

The sample was naive CD8+ T cells sorted from blood. V usage is TRBV7-2 and J usage is TRBJ2-3; 7 bases fit TRBD1. This TCR derives from a man aged 25 to 40 in good health. The CDR3 bases are TGTGCCAGCAGCAAGGGGACAGACTTTGGTGATACGCAGTATTTT. It translates to CASSKGTDFGDTQYF.